A selection of T cell receptor beta chains follows, all from one sample in a study of T cells in Graves' hyperthyroidism and ophthalmopathy. TCRdb re-called the multiplex PCR reads through MiXCR, storing one row per CDR3 protein. The sample gives roughly 660,000 distinct CDR3 sequences, 15% to 20% of which show up once; about 14% is in the top ten. Sequenced material: blood. The origin of the receptors is a man aged 50 to 60 with Graves' hyperthyroidism. The CDR3 runs from the conserved cysteine through the conserved F or W. Each record gives: D gene, V gene, CDR3 length, J gene, clone size, CDR3 DNA, CDR3 protein. D genes are given only for firm matches. Some rows mark clone size as missing; the rest say once, few, many or name a class of expanded clone.

>TRBD2|TRBV4-1|20|TRBJ2-3|NA
TGCGCCAGCAGCCAATCAAATATGGGGACTAGCGGGCAAAGCACAGATACGCAGTATTTT
CASSQSNMGTSGQSTDTQYF
>NA|TRBV7-2|13|TRBJ2-3|NA
TGTGCCAGCAGGTCCGGGCCTAGCAGGTACCAGTATTTT
CASRSGPSRYQYF
>NA|TRBV7-3|14|TRBJ2-3|many
TGTGCCAGCAGCAAACGGGGCGAGACAGATACGCAGTATTTT
CASSKRGETDTQYF
>NA|TRBV28|14|TRBJ2-7|many
TGTGCCAGCAGTGGATATCCGTTAGGGGGAGAGCAGTACTTC
CASSGYPLGGEQYF
>NA|TRBV28|15|TRBJ1-5|many
TGTGCCAGCAGCTTTACCGGGGGTTCAAGGCAGCCCCAGCATTTT
CASSFTGGSRQPQHF
>TRBD2|TRBV30|14|TRBJ2-7|many
TGTGCCTGGCAGGGACTAGCGGGATCCTACGAGCAGTACTTC
CAWQGLAGSYEQYF
>NA|TRBV6-1|12|TRBJ1-2|few
TGTGCCAGCAGATATTCAGGTGGTGGCTACACCTTC
CASRYSGGGYTF
>TRBD1|TRBV5-1|13|TRBJ2-7|many
TGCGCCAGCACCCAGGGGGCAGCCTACGAGCAGTACTTC
CASTQGAAYEQYF
>NA|TRBV30|14|TRBJ2-7|NA
TGTGCCTGGAGTGTAGAGGAGGGGGCCTACGAGCAGTACTTC
CAWSVEEGAYEQYF
>TRBD1|TRBV7-9|17|TRBJ1-2|once
TGTGCCAGCAGCCTGACGGACCCAGGACAGGGTAACTATGGCTACACCTTC
CASSLTDPGQGNYGYTF
>TRBD2|TRBV5-1|15|TRBJ2-7|NA
TGCGCCAGCAACTTGTTAGCGGGAGAATCCCACGAGCAGTACTTC
CASNLLAGESHEQYF
>TRBD2|TRBV2|16|TRBJ2-7|few
TGTGCCAGCAGTGAAGGTGGAGGTGGGAGGGCTTACGAGCAGTACTTC
CASSEGGGGRAYEQYF
>NA|TRBV5-6|16|TRBJ2-7|few
TGTGCCAGCAGCTGGGAAGCGGGCGCCCCCCGTTACGAGCAGTACTTC
CASSWEAGAPRYEQYF
>TRBD1|TRBV6-1|14|TRBJ2-5|many
TGTGCCAGCAGAAGGACAGGGGTAGTAGAGACCCAGTACTTC
CASRRTGVVETQYF
>NA|TRBV19|19|TRBJ1-1|few
TGTGCCAGTACCCCCCCCTTTGCTGGGTTTAGTTACGAGAACACTGAAGCTTTCTTT
CASTPPFAGFSYENTEAFF
>NA|TRBV27|16|TRBJ1-5|many
TGTGCCAGCAGTTTATCGGGCGATCCGGGCAATCAGCCCCAGCATTTT
CASSLSGDPGNQPQHF
>TRBD1|TRBV29-1|13|TRBJ2-7|many
TGCAGCGTTGAGGGACAGGGGCTCTACGAGCAGTACTTC
CSVEGQGLYEQYF
>NA|TRBV29-1|13|TRBJ1-1|few
TGCAGCGTTGCACAGGATGAATACACTGAAGCTTTCTTT
CSVAQDEYTEAFF
>TRBD1|TRBV30|14|TRBJ1-2|NA
TGTGCCTGGAGCTTGGGACAGGCGCGCTATGGCTACACCTTC
CAWSLGQARYGYTF
>TRBD2|TRBV7-8|16|TRBJ2-3|many
TGTGCCAGCAGCTTTCGACTAGCGGGTCGTACAGATACGCAGTATTTT
CASSFRLAGRTDTQYF
>TRBD1|TRBV2|13|TRBJ2-6|many
TGTGCCAGCAGAGGACAGGGGACCAACGTCCTGACTTTC
CASRGQGTNVLTF
>NA|TRBV2|11|TRBJ2-1|many
TGTGCCAGCAGTTTAATTATTGAGCAGTTCTTC
CASSLIIEQFF
>NA|TRBV20-1|12|TRBJ2-3|many
TGCAGTGTCAACTCCGGGACAGATACGCAGTATTTT
CSVNSGTDTQYF
>TRBD1|TRBV11-2|18|TRBJ1-3|many
TGTGCCAGCAGCAAGCGCATGACAGGGATGAGCTCTGGAAACACCATATATTTT
CASSKRMTGMSSGNTIYF
>TRBD2|TRBV20-1|16|TRBJ2-3|NA
TGCAGTGCTAGAGATCCCCTAGCGGGAGGGCAATCTACGCAGTATTTT
CSARDPLAGGQSTQYF
>TRBD2|TRBV19|15|TRBJ2-7|few
TGTGCCAGTAGTCCAACTAGCGGGAGAGTCTACGAGCAGTACTTC
CASSPTSGRVYEQYF
>TRBD2|TRBV12-3/TRBV12-4|17|TRBJ2-5|many
TGTGCCAGCAGCTCCCTTCCTAGCGGGAGCACTAGAGAGACCCAGTACTTC
CASSSLPSGSTRETQYF
>NA|TRBV29-1|14|TRBJ2-3|few
TGCAGCGTTGAAACTTCAGGTGTTCCAAATACGCAGTATTTT
CSVETSGVPNTQYF
>NA|TRBV29-1|13|TRBJ1-4|many
TGCAGCGTTGACATCACAGGGAATGAAAAACTGTTTTTT
CSVDITGNEKLFF
>TRBD2|TRBV5-1|14|TRBJ2-1|NA
TGCGACAGCAGCTTGGGGGGGTCCTACAATGAGCAGTTCTTC
CDSSLGGSYNEQFF
>NA|TRBV28|15|TRBJ1-5|few
TGTGCCAGCAGCTTACTCCGGGACAACGGTCAGCCCCAGCATTTT
CASSLLRDNGQPQHF
>NA|TRBV12-3/TRBV12-4|13|TRBJ2-1|many
TGTGCCAGCAGTTTTCAGGGGTTGGGAGAGCAGTTCTTC
CASSFQGLGEQFF
>NA|TRBV10-3|13|TRBJ2-7|few
TGTGCCATCAGTGAGGGACAGAGATACGAGCAGTACTTC
CAISEGQRYEQYF
>NA|TRBV7-9|15|TRBJ1-1|NA
TGTGCCAGCAGCTCCGGGCAGTCTCGGCACACTGAAGCTTTCTTT
CASSSGQSRHTEAFF
>NA|TRBV2|14|TRBJ2-7|many
TGTGCCAGCACTATCGGCCTGAGCTCCTACGAGCAGTACTTC
CASTIGLSSYEQYF
>NA|TRBV28|13|TRBJ2-3|few
TGTGCCAGCACCTGGGGTGGCACAGATACGCAGTATTTT
CASTWGGTDTQYF
>NA|TRBV28|14|TRBJ2-7|NA
TGTGCCAGCAGCAATTACCCGGACAGCTACGAGCAGTACTTC
CASSNYPDSYEQYF
>NA|TRBV28|15|TRBJ2-4|many
TGTGCCAGCAGTGGAATTGGGACGGGTTTGGACATTCAGTACTTC
CASSGIGTGLDIQYF
>NA|TRBV28|13|TRBJ2-7|NA
TGTGCCAGCAGTCCCGGTTCAGTCTACGAGCAGTACTTC
CASSPGSVYEQYF
>NA|TRBV27|13|TRBJ2-2|NA
TGTGCCATATACCTCCGGGAAACCGGGGAGCTGTTTTTT
CAIYLRETGELFF
>TRBD1|TRBV5-1|17|TRBJ2-1|many
TGCGCCAGCAGCCCCGGACAGGGGTCGGTCTCGGGCAATGAGCAGTTCTTC
CASSPGQGSVSGNEQFF
>NA|TRBV5-6|16|TRBJ1-1|few
TGTGCCAGCAGCTTGTCGGGGTTTGTCCGAAACACTGAAGCTTTCTTT
CASSLSGFVRNTEAFF
>TRBD2|TRBV2|16|TRBJ2-2|many
TGTGCCAGCAGTAACGGACTAGCGGGAGGGACCGGGGAGCTGTTTTTT
CASSNGLAGGTGELFF
>TRBD2|TRBV3-1|14|TRBJ2-1|NA
TGTGCCAGCAGCAACGGGCTAGCGGGCAATGAGCAGTTCTTC
CASSNGLAGNEQFF
>NA|TRBV9|12|TRBJ1-1|few
TGTGCCAGCAGCCCTATATCTCCTGAAGCTTTCTTT
CASSPISPEAFF
>NA|TRBV7-9|13|TRBJ1-4|few
TGTGCCAGCAGCTTTCAAGGGGAAGAAAAACTGTTTTTT
CASSFQGEEKLFF
>TRBD2|TRBV29-1|17|TRBJ2-1|many
TGCAGCGTTGATGGGAGGGTGACTAGCGGGAGACGGGTTGAGCAGTTCTTC
CSVDGRVTSGRRVEQFF
>TRBD1|TRBV6-5|15|TRBJ1-5|NA
TGTGCCAGCAGTTACGGACAGGGGGGTAGCCAGCCCCAGCATTTT
CASSYGQGGSQPQHF
>NA|TRBV7-2|15|TRBJ1-6|NA
TGTGCCAGCAGCCTTCTGGGGGGTAGAGATTCACCCCTCCACTTT
CASSLLGGRDSPLHF
>NA|TRBV6-1|15|TRBJ1-1|NA
TGTGCCAGCAGTGGTGGGAAAGGTGGGAACACTGAAGCTTTCTTT
CASSGGKGGNTEAFF
>NA|TRBV4-2|14|TRBJ1-6|NA
TGTGCCAGCAGCCAAGAGGCCCTCAATTCACCCCTCCACTTT
CASSQEALNSPLHF
>TRBD2|TRBV27|19|TRBJ2-1|many
TGTGCCAGCAGTACAGCTAGCGGGAGAAGTGGTCGGCACACCAATGAGCAGTTCTTC
CASSTASGRSGRHTNEQFF
>TRBD1|TRBV7-3|16|TRBJ2-2|NA
TGTGCCAGCAGCTTAAGGGGACAGGGATTAACCGGGGAGCTGTTTTTT
CASSLRGQGLTGELFF
>NA|TRBV27|13|TRBJ2-7|many
TGTGCCAGCAGTTTAGTTATTGGCTACGAGCAGTACTTC
CASSLVIGYEQYF
>NA|TRBV7-9|14|TRBJ1-5|few
TGTGCCAGCAGCGATCAGGGCCTCAATCAGCCCCAGCATTTT
CASSDQGLNQPQHF